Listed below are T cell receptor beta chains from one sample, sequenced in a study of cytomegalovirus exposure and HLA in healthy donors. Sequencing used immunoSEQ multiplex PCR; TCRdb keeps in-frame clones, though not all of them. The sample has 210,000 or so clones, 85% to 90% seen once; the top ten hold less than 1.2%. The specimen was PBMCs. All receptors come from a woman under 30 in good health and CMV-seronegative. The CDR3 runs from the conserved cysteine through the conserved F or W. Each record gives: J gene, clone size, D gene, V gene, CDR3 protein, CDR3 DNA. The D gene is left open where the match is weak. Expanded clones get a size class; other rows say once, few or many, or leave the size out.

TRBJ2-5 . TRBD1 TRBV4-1 CASSLLHPGDREETQYF TGCGCCAGCAGCCTCTTACACCCTGGGGACAGGGAAGAGACCCAGTACTTC
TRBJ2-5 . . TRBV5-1 CASSPGIPVQETQYF TGCGCCAGCAGCCCTGGTATACCGGTTCAAGAGACCCAGTACTTC
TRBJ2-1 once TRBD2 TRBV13 CASSLGSLGTSGGSSYNEQFF TGTGCCAGCAGCTTAGGCAGCCTGGGGACTAGCGGGGGGAGCTCCTACAATGAGCAGTTCTTC
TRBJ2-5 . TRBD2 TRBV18 CASSPRLAGDRETQYF TGTGCCAGCTCACCGAGACTAGCGGGAGATCGGGAGACCCAGTACTTC
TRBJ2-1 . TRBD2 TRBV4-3 CASSPRASGSDEQFF TGCGCCAGCAGCCCCAGGGCTAGCGGGTCTGATGAGCAGTTCTTC
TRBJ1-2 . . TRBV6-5 CASSHPTGGYTF TGTGCCAGCAGTCATCCGACGGGAGGCTACACCTTC
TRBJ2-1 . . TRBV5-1 CASSRTVPSSYNEQFF TGCGCCAGCAGCAGGACTGTTCCGTCCTCCTACAATGAGCAGTTCTTC
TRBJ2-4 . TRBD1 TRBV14 CASSPTGAKNIQYF TGTGCCAGCAGCCCGACAGGGGCCAAAAACATTCAGTACTTC
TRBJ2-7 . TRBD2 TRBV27 CASSYQLAGAYEQYF TGTGCCAGCAGTTACCAACTAGCGGGGGCCTACGAGCAGTACTTC
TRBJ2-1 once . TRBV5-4 CASSLLDSIEQFF TGTGCCAGCAGCCTGCTAGACTCGATTGAGCAGTTCTTC
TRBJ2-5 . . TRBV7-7 CASSLIPIETQYF TGTGCCAGCAGCTTAATCCCCATTGAGACCCAGTACTTC
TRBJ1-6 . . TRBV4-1 CASSFIPPPGNSPLHF TGCGCCAGCAGCTTTATCCCACCTCCGGGTAATTCACCCCTCCACTTT
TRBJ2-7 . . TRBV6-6 CASSSQGSNYEQYF TGTGCCAGCAGTTCGCAGGGAAGTAACTACGAGCAGTACTTC
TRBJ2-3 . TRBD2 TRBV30 CAWTVSGRASTDTQYF TGTGCCTGGACCGTTAGCGGGAGGGCCTCTACAGATACGCAGTATTTT
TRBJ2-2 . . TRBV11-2 CASSSDPGYGELFF TGTGCCAGCAGCTCTGACCCAGGGTACGGGGAGCTGTTTTTT
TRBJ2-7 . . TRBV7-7 CAIAPTDLAEQYF TGTGCCATCGCCCCGACAGATCTTGCAGAGCAGTACTTC
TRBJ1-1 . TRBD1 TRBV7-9 CASSWTGITEAFF TGTGCCAGCAGCTGGACAGGGATCACTGAAGCTTTCTTT
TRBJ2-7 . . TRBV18 CASSPPGRARYEQYF TGTGCCAGCTCACCACCGGGCAGGGCGCGATACGAGCAGTACTTC
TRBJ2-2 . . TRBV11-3 CASSPIVSGELFF TGTGCCAGCAGCCCTATTGTCTCCGGGGAGCTGTTTTTT
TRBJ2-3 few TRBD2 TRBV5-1 CASSSHPSGGEADTQYF TGCGCCAGCAGCTCTCACCCTAGCGGGGGGGAAGCAGATACGCAGTATTTT
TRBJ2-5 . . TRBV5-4 CASRKREEAQYF TGTGCCAGCAGGAAAAGAGAGGAGGCCCAGTACTTC
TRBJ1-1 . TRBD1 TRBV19 CASSLQGARTEAFF TGTGCCAGTAGTCTACAGGGGGCAAGGACTGAAGCTTTCTTT
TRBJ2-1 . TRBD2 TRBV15 CATSRDLSGGPGFF TGTGCCACCAGCAGAGATCTTAGCGGGGGCCCCGGCTTCTTC
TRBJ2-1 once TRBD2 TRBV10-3 CAISGGRTSGGNMYEQFF TGTGCCATCAGTGGGGGAAGGACTAGCGGGGGGAATATGTATGAGCAGTTCTTC
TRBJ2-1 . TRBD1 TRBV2 CASSEAPGQGHEQFF TGTGCCAGCAGTGAAGCCCCGGGACAGGGACATGAGCAGTTCTTC
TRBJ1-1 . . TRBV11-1 CASSSPGRREAFF TGTGCCAGCAGTTCGCCAGGGAGGAGAGAAGCTTTCTTT
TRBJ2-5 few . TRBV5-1 CASSLFPEQETQYF TGCGCCAGCAGCTTGTTTCCGGAGCAAGAGACCCAGTACTTC
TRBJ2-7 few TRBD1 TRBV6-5 CASSLGQGAPYEQYF TGTGCCAGCAGTTTAGGACAGGGGGCTCCCTACGAGCAGTACTTC
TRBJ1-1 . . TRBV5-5 CASSLAGMNTEAFF TGTGCCAGCAGCTTGGCCGGGATGAACACTGAAGCTTTCTTT
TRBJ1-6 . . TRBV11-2 CASSFEGRPVSPLHF TGTGCCAGCAGCTTCGAAGGCAGGCCGGTTTCACCCCTCCACTTT
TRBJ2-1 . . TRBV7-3 CASSLQGHSYNEQFF TGTGCCAGCAGCTTACAGGGGCACTCCTACAATGAGCAGTTCTTC
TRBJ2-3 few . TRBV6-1 CASGGRGPADTQYF TGTGCCAGCGGGGGGCGGGGGCCCGCAGATACGCAGTATTTT
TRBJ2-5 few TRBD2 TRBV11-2 CASSPGLAGGGETQYF TGTGCCAGCAGCCCAGGACTAGCGGGAGGCGGGGAGACCCAGTACTTC
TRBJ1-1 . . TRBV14 CASSLHIGLNTEAFF TGTGCCAGCAGCCTTCATATCGGTCTAAACACTGAAGCTTTCTTT
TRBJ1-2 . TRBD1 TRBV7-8 CASSTTYRGQNYGYTF TGTGCCAGCAGCACAACCTACAGGGGGCAGAACTATGGCTACACCTTC
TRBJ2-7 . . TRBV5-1 CASSLLVSYEQYF TGCGCCAGCAGCTTACTAGTTTCCTACGAGCAGTACTTC
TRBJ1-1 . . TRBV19 CASSARAYSEAFF TGTGCCAGCTCCGCCAGGGCTTACTCTGAAGCTTTCTTT
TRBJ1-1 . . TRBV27 CASSFGGLNTEAFF TGTGCCAGCAGTTTCGGGGGGCTTAACACTGAAGCTTTCTTT
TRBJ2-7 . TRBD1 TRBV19 CASSIRPSRTGTRIYF TGTGCCAGTAGTATTCGACCATCCCGGACAGGGACCCGCATCTACTTC
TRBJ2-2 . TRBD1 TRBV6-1 CASRGGQGNTGELFF TGTGCCAGCAGGGGTGGACAGGGAAACACCGGGGAGCTGTTTTTT
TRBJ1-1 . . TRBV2 CASTQQTANTEAFF TGTGCCAGCACCCAACAGACAGCGAACACTGAAGCTTTCTTT
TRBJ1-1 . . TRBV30 CAWSAEIYTEAFF TGTGCCTGGAGCGCGGAAATATACACTGAAGCTTTCTTT
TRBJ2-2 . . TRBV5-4 CASSQEPGFTGELFF TGTGCCAGCAGCCAAGAACCGGGATTCACCGGGGAGCTGTTTTTT
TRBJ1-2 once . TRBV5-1 CASSQYRETYGYTF TGCGCCAGCAGCCAATACAGGGAGACCTATGGCTACACCTTC
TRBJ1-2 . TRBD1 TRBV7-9 CASSHTGALVGDTF TGTGCCAGCAGCCATACAGGGGCCCTAGTGGGAGACACCTTC
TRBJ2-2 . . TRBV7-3 CASSLTTTGTNTGELFF TGTGCCAGCAGCTTAACCACCACAGGGACCAACACCGGGGAGCTGTTTTTT
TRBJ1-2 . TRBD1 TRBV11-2 CASSPFRGKGYTF TGTGCCAGCAGCCCCTTCAGGGGGAAGGGCTACACCTTC
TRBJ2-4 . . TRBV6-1 CASRLTLLAKNIQYF TGTGCCAGCAGGCTGACACTTCTAGCCAAAAACATTCAGTACTTC
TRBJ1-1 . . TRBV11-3 CASSSNSGGTEAFF TGTGCCAGCAGCTCAAACTCGGGGGGCACTGAAGCTTTCTTT
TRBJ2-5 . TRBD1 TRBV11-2 CASSFGRGYQETQYF TGTGCCAGCAGCTTCGGCAGGGGGTACCAAGAGACCCAGTACTTC
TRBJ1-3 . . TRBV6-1 CASRGPPGGGNTIYF TGTGCCAGCAGAGGACCTCCGGGCGGGGGGAACACCATATATTTT
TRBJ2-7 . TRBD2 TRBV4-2 CASSQLAGPLYEQYF TGTGCCAGCAGCCAACTAGCGGGCCCCCTCTACGAGCAGTACTTC
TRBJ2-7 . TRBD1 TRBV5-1 CASSYPGQGNEQYF TGCGCCAGCAGCTATCCGGGACAGGGAAACGAGCAGTACTTC
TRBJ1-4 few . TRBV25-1 CASSEQGSSEKLFF TGTGCCAGCAGTGAACAGGGGAGTTCTGAAAAACTGTTTTTT
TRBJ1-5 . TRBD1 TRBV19 CASTHRDRVNQPQHF TGTGCCAGTACCCACCGGGACAGGGTGAATCAGCCCCAGCATTTT
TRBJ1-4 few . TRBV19 CASGNRGTTNEKLFF TGTGCCAGTGGGAATAGGGGTACAACTAATGAAAAACTGTTTTTT
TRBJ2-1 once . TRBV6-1 CADPIADDYNEQFF TGTGCCGACCCCATAGCGGACGACTACAATGAGCAGTTCTTC
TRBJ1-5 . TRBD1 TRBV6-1 CASRPGQAGQPQHF TGTGCCAGCAGACCCGGACAGGCGGGTCAGCCCCAGCATTTT
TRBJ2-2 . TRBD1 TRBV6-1 CASSVGQAYTGELFF TGTGCCAGCAGTGTCGGACAGGCCTACACCGGGGAGCTGTTTTTT